The following is a T cell receptor (beta chain) sequence with its context. Its antigen is still unknown. The data stem from a study of human T cells and chemical hapten exposure. Study information: Each week of the approximately 24-week study, patients had diphenylcyclopropenone applied to the scalp.

Study observations and caveats: Each of the donors had alopecia, so their immune responses may not resemble those of healthy people. Against controls, expanded TCRs gave rise to significantly more large CDR3 similarity clusters.

Germline V gene sequence: CDR1 SEHNR, CDR2 FQNEAQ (reference sequence). V shed 1 base and J shed 1 base, with 8 bases lying between them. The CDR3 is 14 residues long. In the library, unique molecular identifiers were attached to individual cDNA molecules. TCRdb used MiXCR to reprocess the RACE reads, holding one entry per CDR3 protein. This table holds under 200,000 distinct CDR3 sequences, about a quarter found once. Time point meaning: patch test 3, about 24 weeks after DPC sensitization. The treatment here: therapeutic diphenylcyclopropenone sensitization with weekly scalp DPC. The material sequenced was whole blood, taken in connection with sensitization to the hapten diphenylcyclopropenone (DPC). The V call is TRBV7-9, the J call TRBJ2-7; D perhaps matches TRBD1 (6 bases). This TCR was sampled from a woman under 30 with alopecia areata. Some clones in this sample may be carry-over from other donors' samples. CDR3 protein: CASSLGTVSYEQYF. CDR3 nucleotide sequence: TGTGCCAGCAGCTTAGGGACAGTTTCCTACGAGCAGTACTTC.